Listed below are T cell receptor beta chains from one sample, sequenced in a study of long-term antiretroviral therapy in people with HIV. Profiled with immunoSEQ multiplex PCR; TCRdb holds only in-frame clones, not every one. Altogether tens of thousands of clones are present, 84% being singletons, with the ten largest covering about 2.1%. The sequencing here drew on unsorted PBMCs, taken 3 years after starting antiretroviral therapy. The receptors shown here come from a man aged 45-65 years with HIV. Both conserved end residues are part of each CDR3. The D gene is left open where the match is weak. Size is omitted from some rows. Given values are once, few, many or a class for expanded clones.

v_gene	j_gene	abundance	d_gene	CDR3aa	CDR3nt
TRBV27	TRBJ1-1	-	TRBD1	CASSPRTGQNTEAFF	TGTGCCAGCAGTCCCCGGACAGGGCAGAACACTGAAGCTTTCTTT
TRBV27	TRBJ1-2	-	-	CASSQGRDGYTF	TGTGCCAGCTCCCAGGGGCGGGATGGCTACACCTTC
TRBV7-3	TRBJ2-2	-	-	CASSLNGGVTGELFF	TGTGCCAGCAGCTTAAATGGGGGCGTCACCGGGGAGCTGTTTTTT
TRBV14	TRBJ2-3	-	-	CASSQARDTQYF	TGTGCCAGCAGCCAAGCACGAGATACGCAGTATTTT
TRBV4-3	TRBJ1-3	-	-	CASSQGRRLSEGNTIYF	TGCGCCAGCAGCCAAGGTCGGAGGCTTTCGGAAGGAAACACCATATATTTT
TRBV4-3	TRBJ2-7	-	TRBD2	CASSQAGGSYEQYF	TGCGCCAGCAGCCAAGCGGGAGGGTCCTACGAGCAGTACTTC
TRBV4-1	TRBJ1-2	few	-	CASSQDLSGGRRGYTF	TGCGCCAGCAGCCAAGATCTCTCCGGGGGCCGGCGTGGCTACACCTTC
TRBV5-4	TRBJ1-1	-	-	CASSPPAGTEAFF	TGTGCCAGCAGTCCTCCAGCTGGGACTGAAGCTTTCTTT
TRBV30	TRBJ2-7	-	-	CAWRDAGGSSYEQYF	TGTGCCTGGAGAGATGCAGGTGGGAGCTCCTACGAGCAGTACTTC
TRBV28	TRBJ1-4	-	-	CASSREIGEKLFF	TGTGCCAGCAGCCGGGAGATTGGGGAAAAACTGTTTTTT
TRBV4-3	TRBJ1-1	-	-	CASSQETGNTEAFF	TGCGCCAGCAGCCAAGAAACTGGAAACACTGAAGCTTTCTTT
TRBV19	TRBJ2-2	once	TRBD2	CASSSGLAGGRNTGELFF	TGTGCCAGTAGTTCCGGACTAGCGGGGGGCCGGAACACCGGGGAGCTGTTTTTT
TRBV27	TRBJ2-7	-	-	CASSLGRGFYEQYF	TGTGCCAGCAGTTTAGGGCGGGGTTTCTACGAGCAGTACTTC
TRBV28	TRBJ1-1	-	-	CASTGNLQEAFF	TGTGCCAGCACCGGGAATCTCCAGGAAGCTTTCTTT
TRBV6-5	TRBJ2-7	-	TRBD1	CASSIGTGYEQYF	TGTGCCAGCAGCATCGGGACAGGCTACGAGCAGTACTTC
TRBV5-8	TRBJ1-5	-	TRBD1	CASSARDRGLNSNQPQHF	TGTGCCAGCAGCGCCCGGGACAGGGGGCTGAATAGCAATCAGCCCCAGCATTTT
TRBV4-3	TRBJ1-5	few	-	CASSQDRLQPQHF	TGCGCCAGCAGCCAAGATCGTTTACAGCCCCAGCATTTT